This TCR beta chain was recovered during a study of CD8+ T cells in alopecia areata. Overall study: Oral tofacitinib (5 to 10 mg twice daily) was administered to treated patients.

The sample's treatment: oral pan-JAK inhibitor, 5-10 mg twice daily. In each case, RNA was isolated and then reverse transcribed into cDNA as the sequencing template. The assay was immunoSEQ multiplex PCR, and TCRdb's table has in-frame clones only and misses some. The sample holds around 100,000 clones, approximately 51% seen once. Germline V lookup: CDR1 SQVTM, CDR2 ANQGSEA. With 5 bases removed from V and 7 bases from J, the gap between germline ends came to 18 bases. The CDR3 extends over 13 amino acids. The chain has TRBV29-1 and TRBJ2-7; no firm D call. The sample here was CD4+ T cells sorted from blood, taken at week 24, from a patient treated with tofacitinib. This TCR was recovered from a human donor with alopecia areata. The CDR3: CSVTVRPSAEQYF. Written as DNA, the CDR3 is TGCAGCGTTACTGTCCGACCGAGTGCGGAGCAGTACTTC.